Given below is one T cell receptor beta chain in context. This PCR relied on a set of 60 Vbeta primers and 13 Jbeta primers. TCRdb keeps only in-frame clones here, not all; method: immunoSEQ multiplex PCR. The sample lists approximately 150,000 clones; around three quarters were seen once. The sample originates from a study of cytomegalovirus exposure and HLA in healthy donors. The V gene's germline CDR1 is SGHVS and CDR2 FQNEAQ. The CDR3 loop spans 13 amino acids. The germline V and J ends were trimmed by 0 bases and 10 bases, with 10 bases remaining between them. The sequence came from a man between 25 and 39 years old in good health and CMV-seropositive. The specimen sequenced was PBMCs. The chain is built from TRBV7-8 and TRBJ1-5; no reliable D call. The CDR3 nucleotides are TGTGCCAGCAGCTTAGCGCAAGCGCGTCCCCAGCATTTT. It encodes CASSLAQARPQHF.